This T cell receptor beta chain originates from a study of blood T cell repertoires in COVID-19. Study-wide context: The United States, Italy and Spain were the sources of the acute and convalescent COVID-19 samples. PBMCs, B-cell-depleted T cells, or T cells provided the cDNA or gDNA that made up the material.

This clone was picked up one time. Original data processing: Reference gene primers were amplified, and this amplification served to estimate nucleated cell counts. Repertoires were generated with immunoSEQ multiplex PCR, while TCRdb's copy carries only in-frame clones and drops some. V and J calls and clone size are copied from that table; D and trimming were computed from the DNA. Of 300,000 or so clones listed, approximately 86% were seen once; the top ten hold roughly 1.3%. Germline values: CDR1 MGHDK, CDR2 SYGVNS. The CDR3 contains 14 residues. V gave up 2 bases and J gave up 1 base, with 8 bases separating them.

The genes are TRBV25-1 and TRBJ2-5, with D uncertain. This TCR came from a man between 65 and 85 years old with acute or convalescent COVID-19. Source material: peripheral blood. The CDR3 loop reads CASSESGRQETQYF. The CDR3 DNA reads TGTGCCAGCAGTGAAAGTGGCCGCCAAGAGACCCAGTACTTC.